This is a list of T cell receptor beta chains from one sample in a study of CD8 T cells in ankylosing spondylitis. MiXCR, run by TCRdb on the 5' RACE reads, gives a single entry per CDR3 protein. The table records some 270,000 distinct CDR3 sequences, 15% to 20% of them present only once. Sequenced input: blood, either unsorted or a sorted T cell fraction (not recorded which). The receptors shown here come from a male donor with ankylosing spondylitis or in good health (not recorded which). Both conserved end residues are part of each CDR3. D genes are given only for firm matches. Clone size is stated in some rows and not others, as once, few, many or a class when expanded.

v_call	clone_size	j_call	d_call	cdr3_aa	cdr3_nt
TRBV21-1	-	TRBJ1-5	-	CASSRHRGGNQPQHF	TGTGCCAGCAGCCGTCACAGGGGGGGGAATCAGCCCCAGCATTTT
TRBV7-9	-	TRBJ1-2	-	CASSQGTYGYTF	TGTGCCAGCAGCCAGGGAACCTATGGCTACACCTTC
TRBV29-1	few	TRBJ2-2	TRBD2	CSVSGTSGREPSTTGELFF	TGCAGCGTGTCCGGGACTAGCGGTCGAGAGCCTTCTACGACCGGGGAGCTGTTTTTT
TRBV7-2	few	TRBJ2-1	TRBD2	CASSSRSGSAGEQFF	TGTGCCAGCAGCTCACGTAGCGGGAGTGCGGGAGAGCAGTTCTTC
TRBV11-2	-	TRBJ2-2	TRBD2	CAMRYGRAPGELFF	TGTGCCATGCGCTACGGGAGGGCCCCCGGGGAGCTGTTTTTT
TRBV2	few	TRBJ2-7	-	CASSERPAATYEQYF	TGTGCCAGCAGTGAACGGCCAGCGGCAACCTACGAGCAGTACTTC
TRBV7-3	-	TRBJ2-1	-	CASSLAGGYNNEQFF	TGTGCCAGCAGCCTGGCTGGCGGGTATAACAATGAGCAGTTCTTC
TRBV12-3/TRBV12-4	many	TRBJ1-1	-	CASRPGSTEAFF	TGTGCCAGCAGACCGGGGAGCACTGAAGCTTTCTTT
TRBV27	few	TRBJ2-7	TRBD2	CASSWTSGEGYEQYF	TGTGCCAGCAGTTGGACTAGCGGAGAAGGCTACGAGCAGTACTTC
TRBV12-3/TRBV12-4	-	TRBJ2-2	TRBD1	CAASGGQGVDTGELFF	TGTGCCGCCTCAGGGGGTCAGGGGGTCGACACCGGGGAGCTGTTTTTT
TRBV6-2/TRBV6-3	few	TRBJ2-7	-	CASSSNRGGGRTYEQYF	TGTGCCAGCAGTTCCAACCGTGGGGGGGGCAGAACCTACGAGCAGTACTTC
TRBV6-1	-	TRBJ2-6	TRBD1	CASQPRDRGTSGANVLTF	TGTGCCAGCCAACCCCGAGACAGGGGGACCTCTGGGGCCAACGTCCTGACTTTC
TRBV11-2	few	TRBJ2-7	-	CASSFYVGSSYEQYF	TGTGCCAGCAGCTTTTATGTCGGTAGCTCCTACGAGCAGTACTTC
TRBV12-3/TRBV12-4	many	TRBJ2-5	-	CASRKGELRETQYF	TGTGCCAGCAGAAAAGGGGAACTCCGGGAGACCCAGTACTTC
TRBV29-1	-	TRBJ2-7	-	CSVGQATYEQYF	TGCAGCGTTGGACAGGCAACCTACGAGCAGTACTTC
TRBV12-3/TRBV12-4	-	TRBJ2-1	-	CASSFPKRDTTYNEQFF	TGTGCCAGCAGTTTCCCTAAGCGGGACACGACCTACAATGAGCAGTTCTTC
TRBV7-2	-	TRBJ2-5	-	CASRLWRPAKQETQYF	TGTGCCAGCAGACTCTGGCGCCCCGCTAAACAAGAGACCCAGTACTTC
TRBV9	-	TRBJ2-3	-	CASSVENLAYTDTQYF	TGTGCCAGCAGCGTAGAAAACCTAGCGTACACAGATACGCAGTATTTT
TRBV6-2/TRBV6-3	few	TRBJ2-2	TRBD1	CASSPQRTGSPGELFF	TGTGCCAGCAGTCCGCAACGGACAGGGTCCCCCGGGGAGCTGTTTTTT
TRBV15	-	TRBJ2-3	-	CATSPRTASQGDTQYF	TGTGCCACCAGCCCGCGGACAGCCTCCCAAGGGGATACGCAGTATTTT
TRBV11-3	-	TRBJ2-1	-	CASSFRVDNYNEQFF	TGTGCCAGCAGCTTCAGGGTGGATAATTACAATGAGCAGTTCTTC
TRBV2	few	TRBJ2-5	TRBD2	CASSGLAGVGETQYF	TGTGCCAGCAGTGGACTAGCGGGAGTTGGGGAGACCCAGTACTTC
TRBV28	-	TRBJ2-7	TRBD2	CASSLGLAGSFSYEQYF	TGTGCCAGCAGTTTAGGACTAGCGGGTTCTTTCTCCTACGAGCAGTACTTC
TRBV7-9	-	TRBJ2-5	-	CASSLEAGSGQETQYF	TGTGCCAGCAGCTTAGAAGCAGGGTCGGGCCAAGAGACCCAGTACTTC
TRBV29-1	-	TRBJ2-1	TRBD1	CSGTRQGDEQFF	TGCAGCGGGACTCGACAGGGCGATGAGCAGTTCTTC
TRBV29-1	many	TRBJ2-3	TRBD2	CSVVLAGTTFTDTQYF	TGCAGCGTTGTCCTAGCGGGCACCACCTTCACAGATACGCAGTATTTT
TRBV5-5	-	TRBJ2-1	TRBD2	CASSDAPLAGGYNEQFF	TGTGCCAGCAGCGATGCCCCCTTAGCGGGGGGCTACAATGAGCAGTTCTTC
TRBV6-1	few	TRBJ2-3	TRBD2	CASRKLAGEADTQYF	TGTGCCAGCAGGAAGCTAGCGGGAGAGGCAGATACGCAGTATTTT
TRBV29-1	many	TRBJ2-5	TRBD2	CSGSGRLQETQYF	TGCAGCGGTAGCGGGAGACTACAAGAGACCCAGTACTTC
TRBV29-1	few	TRBJ2-1	TRBD1	CSALVGTGYNEQFF	TGCAGCGCCCTGGTCGGGACAGGGTACAATGAGCAGTTCTTC
TRBV7-3	-	TRBJ2-5	-	CASSLGQGLQETQYF	TGTGCCAGCAGCTTAGGTCAGGGGCTCCAAGAGACCCAGTACTTC
TRBV3-1	few	TRBJ2-7	TRBD2	CASCQEPPLKAGGPAYEQYF	TGTGCCAGCTGCCAAGAGCCTCCCCTGAAAGCGGGAGGACCAGCCTACGAGCAGTACTTC
TRBV7-2	-	TRBJ2-3	TRBD2	CASSLVGLAADTQYF	TGTGCCAGCAGCTTAGTGGGACTAGCAGCAGATACGCAGTATTTT
TRBV4-3	-	TRBJ2-3	-	CASSLGLLAGTDTQYF	TGCGCCAGCAGCCTGGGACTTTTGGCGGGCACAGATACGCAGTATTTT
TRBV12-3/TRBV12-4	few	TRBJ2-1	-	CASSDSEGAYNEQFF	TGTGCCAGCAGTGACTCGGAGGGGGCCTACAATGAGCAGTTCTTC
TRBV20-1	-	TRBJ2-7	-	CSATSGYEQYF	TGCAGTGCTACAAGCGGCTACGAGCAGTACTTC
TRBV6-2/TRBV6-3	few	TRBJ2-3	-	CASRPGTTIDTQYF	TGTGCCAGCAGACCCGGGACAACCATAGATACGCAGTATTTT
TRBV20-1	-	TRBJ1-1	-	CSARGQGLGTEAFF	TGCAGTGCTAGAGGTCAGGGCCTGGGGACTGAAGCTTTCTTT
TRBV14	-	TRBJ2-1	-	CASSPWGLAENEQFF	TGTGCCAGCAGTCCGTGGGGGCTAGCGGAGAATGAGCAGTTCTTC
TRBV7-3	few	TRBJ2-3	TRBD2	CASSHGTSGSTDTQYF	TGTGCCAGCAGCCACGGGACTAGCGGGAGCACAGATACGCAGTATTTT
TRBV12-3/TRBV12-4	many	TRBJ2-3	-	CASSLDSTSPADTQYF	TGTGCCAGCAGTTTAGACAGCACGAGCCCCGCAGATACGCAGTATTTT